This record covers a single T cell receptor beta chain. Its antigen is undetermined. The source of the sample is a study of T cell responses to AZD1222 COVID-19 vaccine. Whole-study context: Second-dose recipients at about 4 or about 12 weeks were treated as one pooled group. Regarding the study as a whole: There were mostly white British donors and more females than males, and clonal diversity was possibly underestimated. CD4 TCRs associated with vaccination spanned spike, dominating at 160-218 and 743-854.

The table came from immunoSEQ multiplex PCR; TCRdb's copy has only in-frame clones and leaves some out. The data show around 95,000 clones, approximately 90% seen once. The sequence was obtained from an adult in good health. The material was peripheral blood, obtained on day 0 of AZD1222 vaccination.

CDR3 sequence (DNA): TGTGCCAGCCGGGACCCAGCGGGAGGCACCTACGAGCAGTACTTC. This translates into CASRDPAGGTYEQYF. V usage is TRBV6-5 and J usage is TRBJ2-7; 9 bases match TRBD2. After removal of 8 bases from V and 2 bases from J, the junction contained 10 bases not matched to a gene. This CDR3 is built from 15 residues. Germline V lookup: CDR1 MNHEY, CDR2 SVGAGI.